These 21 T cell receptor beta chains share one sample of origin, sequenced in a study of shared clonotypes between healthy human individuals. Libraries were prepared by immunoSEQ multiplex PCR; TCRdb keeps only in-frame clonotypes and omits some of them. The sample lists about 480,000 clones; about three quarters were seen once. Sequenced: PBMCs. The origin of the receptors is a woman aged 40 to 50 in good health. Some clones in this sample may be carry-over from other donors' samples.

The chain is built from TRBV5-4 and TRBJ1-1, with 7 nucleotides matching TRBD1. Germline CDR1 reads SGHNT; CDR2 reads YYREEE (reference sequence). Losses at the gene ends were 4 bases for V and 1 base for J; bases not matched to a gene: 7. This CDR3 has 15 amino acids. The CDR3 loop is CASSQGTAKNTEAFF. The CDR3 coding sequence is TGTGCCAGCAGCCAAGGGACAGCCAAGAACACTGAAGCTTTCTTT.

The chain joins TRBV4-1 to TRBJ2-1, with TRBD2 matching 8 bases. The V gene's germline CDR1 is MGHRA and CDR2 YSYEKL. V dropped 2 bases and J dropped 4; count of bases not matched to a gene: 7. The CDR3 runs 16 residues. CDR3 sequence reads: CASSQSGGTVYNEQFF. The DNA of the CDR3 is TGCGCCAGCAGCCAATCGGGGGGGACTGTTTACAATGAGCAGTTCTTC.

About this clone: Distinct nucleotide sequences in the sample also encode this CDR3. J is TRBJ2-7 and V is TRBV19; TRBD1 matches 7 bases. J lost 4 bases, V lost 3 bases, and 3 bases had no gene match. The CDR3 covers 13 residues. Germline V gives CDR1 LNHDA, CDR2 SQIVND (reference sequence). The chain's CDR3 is CASSIDREYEQYF. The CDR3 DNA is TGTGCCAGTAGTATTGACAGGGAGTACGAGCAGTACTTC.

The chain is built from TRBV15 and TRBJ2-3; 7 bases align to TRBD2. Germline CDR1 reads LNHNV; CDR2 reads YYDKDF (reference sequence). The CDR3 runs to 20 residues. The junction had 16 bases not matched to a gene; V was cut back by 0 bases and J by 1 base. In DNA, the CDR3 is TGTGCCACCAGCAGAGATCCGGCGGCGGGAGCCCTATCCGGCACAGATACGCAGTATTTT. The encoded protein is CATSRDPAAGALSGTDTQYF.

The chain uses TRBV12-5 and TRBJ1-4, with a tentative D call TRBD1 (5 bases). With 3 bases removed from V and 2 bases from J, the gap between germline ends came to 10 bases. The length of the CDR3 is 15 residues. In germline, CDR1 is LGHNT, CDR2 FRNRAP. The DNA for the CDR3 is TGTGCTAGTGGTTTTGAGGGGCCGACTAATGAAAAACTGTTTTTT. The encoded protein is CASGFEGPTNEKLFF.

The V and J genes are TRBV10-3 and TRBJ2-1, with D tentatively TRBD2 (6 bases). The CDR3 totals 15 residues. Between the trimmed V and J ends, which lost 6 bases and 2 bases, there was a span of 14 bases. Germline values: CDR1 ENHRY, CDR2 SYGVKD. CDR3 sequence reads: CAISPSAFTYNEQFF. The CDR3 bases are TGTGCCATCAGCCCTAGCGCCTTCACCTACAATGAGCAGTTCTTC.

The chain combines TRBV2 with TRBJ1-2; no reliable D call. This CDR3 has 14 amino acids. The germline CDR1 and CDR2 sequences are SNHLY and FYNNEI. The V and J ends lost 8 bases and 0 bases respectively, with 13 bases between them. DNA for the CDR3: TGTGCCAGCTCTACTTGGGCAACTAACTATGGCTACACCTTC. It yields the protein CASSTWATNYGYTF.

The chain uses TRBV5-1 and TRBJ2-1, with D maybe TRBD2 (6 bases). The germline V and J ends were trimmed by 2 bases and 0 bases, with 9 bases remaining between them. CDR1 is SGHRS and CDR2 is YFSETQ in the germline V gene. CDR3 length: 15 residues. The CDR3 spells CASSLRRDSYNEQFF. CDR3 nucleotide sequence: TGCGCCAGCAGCTTAAGGAGGGACTCCTACAATGAGCAGTTCTTC.

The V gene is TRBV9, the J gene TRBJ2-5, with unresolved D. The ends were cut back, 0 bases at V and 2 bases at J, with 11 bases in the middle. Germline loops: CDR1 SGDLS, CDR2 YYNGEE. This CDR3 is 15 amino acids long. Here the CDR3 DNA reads TGTGCCAGCAGCGTAGGATTTCAGACGCAAGAGACCCAGTACTTC. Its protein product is CASSVGFQTQETQYF.

CDR3 amino acids: CASSPRGHGAFF. As DNA, the CDR3 is TGTGCCAGCAGCCCCAGGGGGCACGGAGCTTTCTTT. V and J are TRBV6-5 and TRBJ1-1; TRBD1 aligns across 8 bases. The CDR3 runs 12 residues. Germline values: CDR1 MNHEY, CDR2 SVGAGI. The V gene end was trimmed by 6 bases and the J gene end by 10 bases; junction bases not matched to a gene: 7.

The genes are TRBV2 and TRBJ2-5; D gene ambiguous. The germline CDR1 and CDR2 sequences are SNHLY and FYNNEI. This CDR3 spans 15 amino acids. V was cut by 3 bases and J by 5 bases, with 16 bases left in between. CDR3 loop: CASSEESVSPETQYF. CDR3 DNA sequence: TGTGCCAGCAGTGAGGAAAGCGTAAGTCCCGAGACCCAGTACTTC.

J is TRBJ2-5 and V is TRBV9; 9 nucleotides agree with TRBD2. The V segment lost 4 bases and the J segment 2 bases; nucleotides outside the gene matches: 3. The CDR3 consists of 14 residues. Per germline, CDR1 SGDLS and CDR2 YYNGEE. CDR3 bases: TGTGCCAGCAGCTTGACTAGCGGACAAGAGACCCAGTACTTC. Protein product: CASSLTSGQETQYF.

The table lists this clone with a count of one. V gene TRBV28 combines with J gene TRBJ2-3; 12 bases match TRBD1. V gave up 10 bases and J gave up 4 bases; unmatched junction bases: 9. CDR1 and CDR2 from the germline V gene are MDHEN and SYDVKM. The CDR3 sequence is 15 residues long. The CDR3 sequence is CATCTGTGGADTQYF. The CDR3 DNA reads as TGTGCCACCTGCACCGGGACAGGGGGCGCAGATACGCAGTATTTT.

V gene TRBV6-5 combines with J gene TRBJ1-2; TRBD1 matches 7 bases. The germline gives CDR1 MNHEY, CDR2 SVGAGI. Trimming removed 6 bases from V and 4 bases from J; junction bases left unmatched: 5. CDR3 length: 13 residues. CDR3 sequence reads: CASRRGTAYGYTF. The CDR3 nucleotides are TGTGCCAGCAGGCGCGGGACAGCCTATGGCTACACCTTC.

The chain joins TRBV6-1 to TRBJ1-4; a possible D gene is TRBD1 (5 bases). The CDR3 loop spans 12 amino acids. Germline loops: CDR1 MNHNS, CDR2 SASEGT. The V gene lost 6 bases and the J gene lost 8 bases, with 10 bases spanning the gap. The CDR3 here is CASRWGVEKLFF. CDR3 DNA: TGTGCCAGCAGGTGGGGGGTGGAAAAACTGTTTTTT.

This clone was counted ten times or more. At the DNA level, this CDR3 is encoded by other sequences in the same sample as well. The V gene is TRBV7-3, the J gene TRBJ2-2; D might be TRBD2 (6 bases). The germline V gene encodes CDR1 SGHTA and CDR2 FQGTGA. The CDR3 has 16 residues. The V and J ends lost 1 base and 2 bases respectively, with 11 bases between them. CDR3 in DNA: TGTGCCAGCAGCTTAATGGCTAGCGTTAACACCGGGGAGCTGTTTTTT. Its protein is CASSLMASVNTGELFF.

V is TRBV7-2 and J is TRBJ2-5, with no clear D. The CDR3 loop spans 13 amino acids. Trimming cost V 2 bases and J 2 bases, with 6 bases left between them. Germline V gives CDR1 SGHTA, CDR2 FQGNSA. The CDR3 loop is CASSLTRQETQYF. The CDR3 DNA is TGTGCCAGCAGCTTAACCAGACAAGAGACCCAGTACTTC. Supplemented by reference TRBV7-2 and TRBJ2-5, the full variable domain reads GAGVSQSPSNKVTEKGKDVELRCDPISGHTALYWYRQSLGQGLEFLIYFQGNSAPDKSGLPSDRFSAERTGGSVSTLTIQRTQQEDSAVYLCASSLTRQETQYFGPGTRLLVL.

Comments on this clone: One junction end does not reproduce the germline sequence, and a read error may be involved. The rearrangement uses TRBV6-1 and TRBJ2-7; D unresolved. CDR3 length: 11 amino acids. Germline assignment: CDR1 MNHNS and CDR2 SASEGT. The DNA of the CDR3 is TGTGCCAGCAGTGAACTCGGGCCGTGGAACTTC. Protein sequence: CASSELGPWNF.

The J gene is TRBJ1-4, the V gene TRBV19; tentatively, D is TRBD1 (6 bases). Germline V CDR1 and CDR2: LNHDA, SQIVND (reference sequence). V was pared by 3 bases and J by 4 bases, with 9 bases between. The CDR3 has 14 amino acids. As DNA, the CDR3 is TGTGCCAGTAGTATTTCCAGGGGTAATGAAAAACTGTTTTTT. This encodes CASSISRGNEKLFF.

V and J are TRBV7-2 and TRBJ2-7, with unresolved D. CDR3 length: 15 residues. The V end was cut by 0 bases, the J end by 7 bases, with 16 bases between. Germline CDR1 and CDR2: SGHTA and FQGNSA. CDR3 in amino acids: CASSLASGSNSEQYF. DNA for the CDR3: TGTGCCAGCAGCTTAGCTTCGGGCTCCAACTCGGAGCAGTACTTC.

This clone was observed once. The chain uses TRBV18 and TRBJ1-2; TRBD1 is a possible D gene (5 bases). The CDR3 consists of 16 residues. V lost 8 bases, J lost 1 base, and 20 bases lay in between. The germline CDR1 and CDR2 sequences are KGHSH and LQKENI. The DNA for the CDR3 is TGTGCCAGCCTCCAGATCCCAGGGCCGGTTAACTATGGCTACACCTTC. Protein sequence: CASLQIPGPVNYGYTF.